The source of this T cell receptor beta chain is a study of shared clonotypes between healthy human individuals. Findings of the study overall: Naive CD4 clonotypes overlapped across a handful of donors at roughly 5.1%. The study generally estimated greater richness for naive than memory subsets.

A remark on this clone: Its antigen is unidentified. This same CDR3 is encoded by further DNA sequences in the sample.

Naive CD8 cells lacked CD45RO and underwent positive selection for CCR7, leaving out terminally differentiated effector memory CD45RA+ cells. With 4 bases removed from V and 4 bases from J, the gap between germline ends came to 5 bases. The length of the CDR3 is 11 residues. CDR1 and CDR2 (germline): MDHEN, SYDVKM. Clones were read by immunoSEQ multiplex PCR, and TCRdb kept only the in-frame ones, dropping some. This table has some 2.1 million clones, about 95% appearing once. The clonotype comes from a man in his late teens or twenties in good health. This chain uses TRBV28 with TRBJ2-7; D uncertain. Material: naive CD8+ T cells sorted from blood. The CDR3 region has the DNA TGTGCCAGCAGTTCCCGGTACGAGCAGTACTTC. Its translation: CASSSRYEQYF.